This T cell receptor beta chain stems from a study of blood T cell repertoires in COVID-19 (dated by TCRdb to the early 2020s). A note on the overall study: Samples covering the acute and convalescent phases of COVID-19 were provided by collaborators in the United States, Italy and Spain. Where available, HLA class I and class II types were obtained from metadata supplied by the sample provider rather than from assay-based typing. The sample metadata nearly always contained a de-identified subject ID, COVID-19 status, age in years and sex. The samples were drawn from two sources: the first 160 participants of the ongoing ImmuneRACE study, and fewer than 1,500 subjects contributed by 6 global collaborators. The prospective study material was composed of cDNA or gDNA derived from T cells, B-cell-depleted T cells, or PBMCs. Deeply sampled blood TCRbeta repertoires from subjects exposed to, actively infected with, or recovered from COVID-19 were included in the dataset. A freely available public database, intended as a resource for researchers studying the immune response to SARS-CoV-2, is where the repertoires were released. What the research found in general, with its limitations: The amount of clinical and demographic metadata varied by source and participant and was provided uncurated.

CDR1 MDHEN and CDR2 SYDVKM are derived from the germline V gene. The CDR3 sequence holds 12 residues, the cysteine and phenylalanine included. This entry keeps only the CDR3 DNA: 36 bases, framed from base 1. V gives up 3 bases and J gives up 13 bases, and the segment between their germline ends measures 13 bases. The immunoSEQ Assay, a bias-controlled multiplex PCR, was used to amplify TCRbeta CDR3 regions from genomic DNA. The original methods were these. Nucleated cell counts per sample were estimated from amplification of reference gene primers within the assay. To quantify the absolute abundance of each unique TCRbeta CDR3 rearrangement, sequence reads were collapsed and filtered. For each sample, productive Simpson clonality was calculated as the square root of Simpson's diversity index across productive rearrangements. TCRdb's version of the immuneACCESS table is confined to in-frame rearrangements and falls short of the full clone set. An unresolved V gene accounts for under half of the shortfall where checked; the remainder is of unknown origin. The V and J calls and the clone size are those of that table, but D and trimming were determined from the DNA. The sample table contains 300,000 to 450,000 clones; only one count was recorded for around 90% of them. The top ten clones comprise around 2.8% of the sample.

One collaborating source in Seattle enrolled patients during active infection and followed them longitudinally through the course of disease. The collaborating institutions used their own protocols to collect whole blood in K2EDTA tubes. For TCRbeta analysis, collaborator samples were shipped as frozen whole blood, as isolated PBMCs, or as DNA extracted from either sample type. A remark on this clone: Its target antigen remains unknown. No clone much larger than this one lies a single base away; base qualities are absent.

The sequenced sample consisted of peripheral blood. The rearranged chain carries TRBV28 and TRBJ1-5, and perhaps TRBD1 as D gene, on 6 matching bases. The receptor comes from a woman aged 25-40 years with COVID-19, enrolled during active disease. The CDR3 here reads CASSLRSTGQHF. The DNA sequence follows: TGTGCCAGCAGTTTGCGTTCGACAGGACAGCATTTT.